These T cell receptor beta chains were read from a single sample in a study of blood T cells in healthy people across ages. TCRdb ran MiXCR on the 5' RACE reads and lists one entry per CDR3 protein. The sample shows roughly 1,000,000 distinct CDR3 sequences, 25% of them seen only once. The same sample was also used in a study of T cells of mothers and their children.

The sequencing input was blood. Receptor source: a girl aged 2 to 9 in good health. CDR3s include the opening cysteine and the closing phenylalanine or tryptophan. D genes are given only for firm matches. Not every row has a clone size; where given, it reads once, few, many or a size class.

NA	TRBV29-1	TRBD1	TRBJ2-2	CSVERQGGTGELFF	TGCAGCGTTGAGAGACAGGGCGGCACCGGGGAGCTGTTTTTT
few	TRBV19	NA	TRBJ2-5	CASSIGLRDQETQYF	TGTGCCAGTAGTATTGGCCTTCGGGACCAAGAGACCCAGTACTTC
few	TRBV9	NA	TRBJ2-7	CASSPTGTQPNEQYF	TGTGCCAGCAGCCCGACCGGGACTCAGCCAAACGAGCAGTACTTC
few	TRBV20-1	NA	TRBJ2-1	CSARGLSGDREDEQFF	TGCAGTGCTAGAGGTCTAAGCGGCGACCGCGAGGATGAGCAGTTCTTC
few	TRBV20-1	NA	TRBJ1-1	CSASVSMNTEAFF	TGCAGTGCTAGTGTCTCTATGAACACTGAAGCTTTCTTT
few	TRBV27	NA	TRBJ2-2	CASSLSEGLNTGELFF	TGTGCCAGCAGTTTATCTGAGGGGCTAAACACCGGGGAGCTGTTTTTT
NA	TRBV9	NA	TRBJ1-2	CASSGPFTAF	TGTGCCAGCAGCGGACCATTCACCGCCTTC
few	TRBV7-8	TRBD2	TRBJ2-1	CASSAGLANYNEQFF	TGTGCCAGCAGCGCGGGACTAGCGAACTACAATGAGCAGTTCTTC
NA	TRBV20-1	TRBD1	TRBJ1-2	CSARGDSFWGYTF	TGCAGTGCTAGAGGGGACAGCTTTTGGGGCTACACCTTC
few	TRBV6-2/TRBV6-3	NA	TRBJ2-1	CASSYSHAGTDFANEQFF	TGTGCCAGCAGTTACTCCCACGCCGGGACGGATTTCGCCAATGAGCAGTTCTTC
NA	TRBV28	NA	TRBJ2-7	CASSKFGVISYEQYF	TGTGCCAGCAGCAAATTCGGGGTTATCTCCTACGAGCAGTACTTC
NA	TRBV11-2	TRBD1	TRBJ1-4	CASSLTTGFNEKLFF	TGTGCCAGCAGCTTGACGACAGGGTTTAATGAAAAACTGTTTTTT
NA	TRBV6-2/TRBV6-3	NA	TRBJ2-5	CASRPLEGGGETQYF	TGTGCCAGCAGGCCTCTGGAAGGAGGCGGGGAGACCCAGTACTTC
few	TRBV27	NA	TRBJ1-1	CASSPMWGNTEAFF	TGTGCCAGCAGTCCTATGTGGGGAAACACTGAAGCTTTCTTT
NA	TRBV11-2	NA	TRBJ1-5	CASSLPKIASVRGICNQPQHF	TGTGCCAGCAGCCTCCCGAAAATAGCGTCTGTTAGGGGAATATGCAATCAGCCCCAGCATTTT
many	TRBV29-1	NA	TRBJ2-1	CSVHPTLQFF	TGCAGCGTTCATCCCACTTTGCAGTTCTTC
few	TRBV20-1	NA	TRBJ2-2	CSARQGDTGELFF	TGCAGTGCTAGACAGGGCGACACCGGGGAGCTGTTTTTT
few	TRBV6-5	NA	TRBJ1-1	CASKARRETEAFF	TGTGCCAGCAAGGCCCGAAGGGAGACTGAAGCTTTCTTT
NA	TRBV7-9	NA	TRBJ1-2	CASSPLGGAYGYTF	TGTGCCAGCAGCCCTCTTGGGGGGGCCTATGGCTACACCTTC
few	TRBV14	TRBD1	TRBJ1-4	CATRRTGDEKLFF	TGTGCCACCAGGAGGACAGGAGATGAGAAACTGTTTTTT